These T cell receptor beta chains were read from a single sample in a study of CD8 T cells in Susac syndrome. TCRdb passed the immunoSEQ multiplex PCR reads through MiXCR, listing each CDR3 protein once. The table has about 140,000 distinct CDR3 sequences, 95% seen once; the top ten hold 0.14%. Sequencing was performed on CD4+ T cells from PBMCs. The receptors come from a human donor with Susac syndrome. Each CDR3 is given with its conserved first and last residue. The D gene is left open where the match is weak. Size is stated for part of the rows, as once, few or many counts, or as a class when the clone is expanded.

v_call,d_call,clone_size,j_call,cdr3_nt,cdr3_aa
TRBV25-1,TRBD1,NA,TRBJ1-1,TGTGCCAGCAGTGAAGACAGGGCAGGCACTGAAGCTTTCTTT,CASSEDRAGTEAFF
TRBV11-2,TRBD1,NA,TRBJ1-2,TGTGCCAGCAGCTTTCAGGGGGAGGGCTACACCTTC,CASSFQGEGYTF
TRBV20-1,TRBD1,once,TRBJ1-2,TGCAGTGCTACCGAAGGGACAGGGGGAAATGGCTACACCTTC,CSATEGTGGNGYTF
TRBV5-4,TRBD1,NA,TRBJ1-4,TGTGCCAGCAGCGGGACAGTGAATGAAAAACTGTTTTTT,CASSGTVNEKLFF
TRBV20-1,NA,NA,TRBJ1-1,TGCAGTGCTAGTAACGTCAGACCCGGGTACGCTTTCTTT,CSASNVRPGYAFF
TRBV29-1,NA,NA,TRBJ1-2,TGCAGCGCCAGGGAGGGCTATGGCTACACCTTC,CSAREGYGYTF
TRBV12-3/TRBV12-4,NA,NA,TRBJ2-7,TGTGCCAGCAGTTTAACGCCTGGAGGCTTTGCCTACGAGCAGTACTTC,CASSLTPGGFAYEQYF
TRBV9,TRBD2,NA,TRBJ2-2,TGTGCCAGCAGCTTAAGCGGGAGAGGGAACACCGGGGAGCTGTTTTTT,CASSLSGRGNTGELFF
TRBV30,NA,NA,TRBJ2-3,TGTGCCTGGACCCCTGGTCGGAAAGCGGCAGATACGCAGTATTTT,CAWTPGRKAADTQYF
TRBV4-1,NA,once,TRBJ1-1,TGCGCCAGCAGCCAACAGGGGTTTGACACTGAAGCTTTCTTT,CASSQQGFDTEAFF
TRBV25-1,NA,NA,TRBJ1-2,TGTGCCAGGGGCTACAGGGCGCGTCTAGAGGGCTACACCTTC,CARGYRARLEGYTF
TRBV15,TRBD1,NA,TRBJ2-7,TGTGCCACCAGCAGAGATATGGACAGGGTCAACTTC,CATSRDMDRVNF
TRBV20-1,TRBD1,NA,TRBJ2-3,TGCAGTGCTTTCGGGGACAGCGCCTACACAGATACGCAGTATTTT,CSAFGDSAYTDTQYF
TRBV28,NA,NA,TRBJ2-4,TGTGCCAGCAGTTTGGGACCCCTGAGGATTCAGTACTTC,CASSLGPLRIQYF
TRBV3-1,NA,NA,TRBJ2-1,TGTGCCAGCAGGACAACGCAAGGTTACGAGCAGTTCTTC,CASRTTQGYEQFF
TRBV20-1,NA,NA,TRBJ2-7,TGCAGTGCTAGAGAGACAGGTCCTCGCTACGAGCAGTACTTC,CSARETGPRYEQYF
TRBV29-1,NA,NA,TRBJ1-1,TGCAGCGTCCGGTCGGATTTCATGAACACTGAAGCTTTCTTT,CSVRSDFMNTEAFF
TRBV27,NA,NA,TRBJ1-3,TGTGCCAGCAGTTTATCCTCCTCTGGAAACACCATATATTTT,CASSLSSSGNTIYF
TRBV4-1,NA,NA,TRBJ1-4,TGCGCCAGCAGCCGGTCGAGAAGGGAAAAACTGTTTTTT,CASSRSRREKLFF
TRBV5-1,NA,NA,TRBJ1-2,TGCGCCAGCAGCACGGGAATTTCGAACTATGGCTACACCTTC,CASSTGISNYGYTF
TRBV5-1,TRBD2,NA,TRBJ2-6,TGCGCCAGCAGCTTGGACGGGAGGGCAGGCGGGGCCAACGTCCTGACTTTC,CASSLDGRAGGANVLTF
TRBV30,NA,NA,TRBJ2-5,TGTGCCTGGAGTGTACAGGGAGGGCGCGAGACCCAGTACTTC,CAWSVQGGRETQYF
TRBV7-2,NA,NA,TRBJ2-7,TGTGCCAGCAGCCCTAGGGGCGGGACGTCCACCTACGAGCAGTACTTC,CASSPRGGTSTYEQYF
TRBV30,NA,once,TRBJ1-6,TGTGCCTGGGGACGGCAGGGCAATTCACCCCTCCACTTT,CAWGRQGNSPLHF
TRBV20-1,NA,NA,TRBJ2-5,TGCAGTGCTAAGGGAGTCGAGACCCAGTACTTC,CSAKGVETQYF
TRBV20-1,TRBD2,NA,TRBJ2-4,TGCAGTGCGAGCACATGGGGAGGGGCTATACGGGACTCGGCGCGGAACATTCAGTACTTC,CSASTWGGAIRDSARNIQYF
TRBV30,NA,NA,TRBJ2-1,TGTGCCTGGAGTGTAGTGGGGGTGAGCTCCTACAATGAGCAGTTCTTC,CAWSVVGVSSYNEQFF
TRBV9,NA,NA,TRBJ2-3,TGTGCCAGCAGTTATGACGGGCGAGATACGCAGTATTTT,CASSYDGRDTQYF
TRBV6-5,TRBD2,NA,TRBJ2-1,TGTGCCAGCAGTTACTCGACCGCCTGGCCTAGCGGGAGGCCGGACAATGAGCAGTTCTTC,CASSYSTAWPSGRPDNEQFF
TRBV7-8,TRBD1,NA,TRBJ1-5,TGTGCCAGCAGCTCCACAACAGGGGCAAATCAGCCCCAGCATTTT,CASSSTTGANQPQHF
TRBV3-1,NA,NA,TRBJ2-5,TGTGCCAGCAGCCAAGGATCCGGGGAGACCCAGTACTTC,CASSQGSGETQYF
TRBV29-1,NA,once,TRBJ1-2,TGCAGCGTTGAAGATCTGGGGTTGGCAGGGAGGGGCTACACCTTC,CSVEDLGLAGRGYTF
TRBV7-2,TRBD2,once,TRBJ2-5,TGTGCCAGCAGCTTAGGGGTCCTAGCGGGAGAGGAAGAGACCCAGTACTTC,CASSLGVLAGEEETQYF
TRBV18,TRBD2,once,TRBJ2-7,TGTGCCAGCTCACCTCCCCGGGACTACCAACTGCTGTACTTC,CASSPPRDYQLLYF
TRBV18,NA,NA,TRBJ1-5,TGTGCCAGCTCACCAGGGCAAGATCAGCCCCAGCATTTT,CASSPGQDQPQHF
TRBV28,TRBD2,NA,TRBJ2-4,TGTGCCAGCAGGAAGACCGGGGGGGCGGCCAAAAACATTCAGTACTTC,CASRKTGGAAKNIQYF
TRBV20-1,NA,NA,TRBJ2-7,TGCAGTGCCAAGGACAGTCGGACCGAGCAGTACTTC,CSAKDSRTEQYF
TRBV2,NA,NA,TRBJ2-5,TGTGCCAGCAAATCTGGGCGTCAAGAGACCCAGTACTTC,CASKSGRQETQYF
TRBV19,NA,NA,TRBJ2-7,TGTGCCAGTAGTGTGACACCGGACCCCTACGAGCAGTACTTC,CASSVTPDPYEQYF
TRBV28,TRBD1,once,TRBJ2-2,TGTGCCAGCAGTGGGACAGGGGGGTACACCGGGGAGCTGTTTTTT,CASSGTGGYTGELFF
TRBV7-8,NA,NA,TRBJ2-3,TGTGCCAGCAGCCCTGATATACTGGATACGCAGTATTTT,CASSPDILDTQYF
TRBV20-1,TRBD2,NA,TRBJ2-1,TGCAGTGCCGGGACTAACGACTACAATGAGCAGTTCTTC,CSAGTNDYNEQFF
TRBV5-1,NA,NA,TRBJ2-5,TGCGCCAGCAGCTTGTTGGTAGCAAAAGGGGAGACCCAGTACTTC,CASSLLVAKGETQYF
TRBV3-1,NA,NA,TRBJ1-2,TGTGCCAGCAGCCAATCAGACAGTAACTATGGCTACACCTTC,CASSQSDSNYGYTF
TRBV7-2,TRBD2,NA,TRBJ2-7,TGTGCCAGCAGCTCGGCTCCGACTAGCGGGATTCACGAGCAGTACTTC,CASSSAPTSGIHEQYF
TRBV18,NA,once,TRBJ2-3,TGTGCCAGCTCACCACCTGGGCTAGTATCAGATACGCAGTATTTT,CASSPPGLVSDTQYF
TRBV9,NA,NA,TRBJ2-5,TGTGCCAGCAGCGTAGGTCGAGAGGGGACCCAGTACTTC,CASSVGREGTQYF
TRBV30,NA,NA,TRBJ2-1,TGTGCCTGGAGTAGTCCCCTGTGGGTAGTGGGTCAGGGGGGGCAGTTCTTC,CAWSSPLWVVGQGGQFF
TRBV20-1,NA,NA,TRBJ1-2,TGCAGTGCTAGAGACAGTAGGTTAGTCTATGGCTACACCTTC,CSARDSRLVYGYTF
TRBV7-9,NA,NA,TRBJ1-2,TGTGCCAGCAGCCCCGATCCCTATGGCTACACCTTC,CASSPDPYGYTF
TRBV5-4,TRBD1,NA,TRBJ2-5,TGTGCCAGCAGCTTCAGGGGGCCGGGGGAGACCCAGTACTTC,CASSFRGPGETQYF
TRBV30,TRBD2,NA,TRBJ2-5,TGTGCCTGGAGTCCATCGGGGCTAGCGGGGTACTGGCGAGAGACCCAGTACTTC,CAWSPSGLAGYWRETQYF
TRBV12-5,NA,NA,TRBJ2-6,TGTGCTAGTGGGGGGGGCCTATCTGGGGCCAACGTCCTGACTTTC,CASGGGLSGANVLTF
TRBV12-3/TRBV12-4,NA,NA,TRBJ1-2,TGTGCCAGCAGTCCCCGGTATTCCTATGGCTACACCTTC,CASSPRYSYGYTF
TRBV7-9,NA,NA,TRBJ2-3,TGTGCCAGCAGCTTAGGAAACAGAGGGGAGCGGCAAGATACGCAGTATTTT,CASSLGNRGERQDTQYF
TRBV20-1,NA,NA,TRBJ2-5,TGCAGTGGGTTCTTTGGGAGTCAGGAGACCCAGTACTTC,CSGFFGSQETQYF
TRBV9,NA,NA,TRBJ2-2,TGTGCCAGCAGCGTATTCTACCACACCGGGGAGCTGTTTTTT,CASSVFYHTGELFF
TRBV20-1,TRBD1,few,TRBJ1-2,TGCAGTGCTAGAGGACAGGGGCGTAACTATGGCTACACCTTC,CSARGQGRNYGYTF
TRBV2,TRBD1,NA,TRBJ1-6,TGTGCCAGCAGCCTCGACAGGGGTAATTCACCCCTCCACTTT,CASSLDRGNSPLHF
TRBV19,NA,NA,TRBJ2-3,TGTGCCAGTAGTACCCGATACACAGATACGCAGTATTTT,CASSTRYTDTQYF